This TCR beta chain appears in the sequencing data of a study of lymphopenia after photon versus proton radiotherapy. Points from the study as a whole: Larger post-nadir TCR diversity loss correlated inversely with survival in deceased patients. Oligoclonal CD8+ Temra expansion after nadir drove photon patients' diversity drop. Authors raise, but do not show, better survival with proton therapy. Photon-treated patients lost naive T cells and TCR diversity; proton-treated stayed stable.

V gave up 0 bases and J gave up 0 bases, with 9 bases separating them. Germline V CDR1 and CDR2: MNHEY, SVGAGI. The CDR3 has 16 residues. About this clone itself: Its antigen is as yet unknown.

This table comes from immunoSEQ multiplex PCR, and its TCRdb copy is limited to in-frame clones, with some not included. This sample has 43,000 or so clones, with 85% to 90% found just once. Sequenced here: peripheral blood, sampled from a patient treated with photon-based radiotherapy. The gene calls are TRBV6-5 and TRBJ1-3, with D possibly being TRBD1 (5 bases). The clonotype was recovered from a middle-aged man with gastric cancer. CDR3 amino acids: CASSYSWRGSGNTIYF. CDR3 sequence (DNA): TGTGCCAGCAGTTACTCTTGGAGGGGCTCTGGAAACACCATATATTTT.